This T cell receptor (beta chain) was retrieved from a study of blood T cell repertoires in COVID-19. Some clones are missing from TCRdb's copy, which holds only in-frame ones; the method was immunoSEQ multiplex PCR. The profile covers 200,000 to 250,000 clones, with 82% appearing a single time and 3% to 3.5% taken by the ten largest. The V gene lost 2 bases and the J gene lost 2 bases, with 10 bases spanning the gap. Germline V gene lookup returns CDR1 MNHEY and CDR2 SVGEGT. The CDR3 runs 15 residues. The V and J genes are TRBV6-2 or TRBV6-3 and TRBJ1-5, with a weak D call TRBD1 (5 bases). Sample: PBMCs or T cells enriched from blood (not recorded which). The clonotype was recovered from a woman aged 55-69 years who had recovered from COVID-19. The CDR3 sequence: CASSYGGVGNQPQHF. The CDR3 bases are TGTGCCAGCAGTTACGGGGGGGTTGGCAATCAGCCCCAGCATTTT.